This T cell receptor (beta chain) is drawn from a study of naive CD8 T cells in extremely preterm neonates. About the study: Reported adult age range differs: about 23-55 years versus about 20-50 years. General study results and limits: CDR3 nucleotide sharing was over 2.5% in preterm, about 0.4% term, approximately 0.028% children, 0.01% adults.

Produced via immunoSEQ multiplex PCR; TCRdb's table is partial and in-frame only. This sample has over 6,500 clones; about 98% occur once, and the top ten carry 2.5% to 3.5%. Germline V gives CDR1 GTSNPN, CDR2 SVGIG (reference sequence). V was shortened by 3 bases and J by 4 bases, with 13 bases between the two germline ends. The CDR3 is made up of 14 amino acids. In the case of this clone: The antigen is unknown.

The material sequenced was naive CD8+ T cells from blood. The origin of this receptor is a human donor in good health. The gene calls are TRBV30 and TRBJ2-1, with a possible D match to TRBD2 (5 bases). The CDR3 reads CAWRRGAGYNEQFF. The DNA for the CDR3 is TGTGCCTGGAGGCGTGGTGCGGGTTACAATGAGCAGTTCTTC.